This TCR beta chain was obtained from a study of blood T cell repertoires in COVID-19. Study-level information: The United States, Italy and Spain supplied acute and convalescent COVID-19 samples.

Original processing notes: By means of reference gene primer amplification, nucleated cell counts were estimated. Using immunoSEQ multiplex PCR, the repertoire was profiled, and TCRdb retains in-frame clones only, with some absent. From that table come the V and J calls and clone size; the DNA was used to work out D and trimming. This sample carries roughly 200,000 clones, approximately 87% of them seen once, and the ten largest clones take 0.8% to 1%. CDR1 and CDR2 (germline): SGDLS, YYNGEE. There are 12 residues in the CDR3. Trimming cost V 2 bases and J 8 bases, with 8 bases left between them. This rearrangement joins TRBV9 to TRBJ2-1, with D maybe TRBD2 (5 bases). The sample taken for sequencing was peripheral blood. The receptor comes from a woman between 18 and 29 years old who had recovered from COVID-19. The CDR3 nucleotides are TGTGCCAGCAGCGTGTCCGGGGATGAGCAGTTCTTC. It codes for CASSVSGDEQFF.